This TCR beta chain is from a study of cytomegalovirus exposure and HLA in healthy donors. It was with 60 Vbeta and 13 Jbeta primers that the PCR ran. Clones were read by immunoSEQ multiplex PCR, and TCRdb kept only the in-frame ones, dropping some. The sample yields 110,000 or so clones, over 75% seen once. The CDR3 is 13 residues long. V was trimmed by 1 base and J by 0 bases, leaving 3 bases between them. Germline V gene data show CDR1 as SGHTA and CDR2 as FQGNSA. The chain uses TRBV7-2 and TRBJ1-2; D gene ambiguous. The specimen was PBMCs. The sequence was obtained from a man aged 35 to 55 in good health and CMV-seropositive. The DNA for the CDR3 is TGTGCCAGCAGCTTAGACTCTAACTATGGCTACACCTTC. It is translated as CASSLDSNYGYTF.